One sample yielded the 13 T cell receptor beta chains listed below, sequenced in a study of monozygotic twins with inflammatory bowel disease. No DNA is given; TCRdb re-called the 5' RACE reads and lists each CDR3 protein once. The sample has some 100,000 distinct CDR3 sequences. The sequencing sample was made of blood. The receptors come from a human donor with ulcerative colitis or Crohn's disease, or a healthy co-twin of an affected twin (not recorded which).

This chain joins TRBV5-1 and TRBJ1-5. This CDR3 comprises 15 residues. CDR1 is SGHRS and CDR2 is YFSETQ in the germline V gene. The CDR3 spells CASSWDSDSNQPQHF.

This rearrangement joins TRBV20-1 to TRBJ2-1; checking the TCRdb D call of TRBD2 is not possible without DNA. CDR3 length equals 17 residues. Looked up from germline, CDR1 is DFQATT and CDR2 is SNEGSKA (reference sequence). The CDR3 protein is CSARDLIPSGSTNEQFF.

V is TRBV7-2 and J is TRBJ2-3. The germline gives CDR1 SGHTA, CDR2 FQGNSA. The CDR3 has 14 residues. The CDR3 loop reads CASSLSSAKDTQYF.

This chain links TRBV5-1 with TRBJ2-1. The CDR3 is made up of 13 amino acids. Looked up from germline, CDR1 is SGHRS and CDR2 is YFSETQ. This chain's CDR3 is CASSLSQDDEQFF.

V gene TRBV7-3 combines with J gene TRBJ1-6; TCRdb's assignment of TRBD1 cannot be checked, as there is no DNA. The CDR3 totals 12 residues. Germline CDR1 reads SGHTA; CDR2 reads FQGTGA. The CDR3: CASSLTGQPLHF.

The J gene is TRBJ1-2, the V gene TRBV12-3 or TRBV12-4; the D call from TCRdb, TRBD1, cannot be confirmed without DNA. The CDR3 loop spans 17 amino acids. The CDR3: CASSLNPPGQSNYGYTF.

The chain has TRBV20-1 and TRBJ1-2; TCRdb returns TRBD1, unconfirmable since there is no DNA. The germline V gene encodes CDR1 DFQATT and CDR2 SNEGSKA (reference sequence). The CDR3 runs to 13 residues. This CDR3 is CSARTGGVYGYTF.

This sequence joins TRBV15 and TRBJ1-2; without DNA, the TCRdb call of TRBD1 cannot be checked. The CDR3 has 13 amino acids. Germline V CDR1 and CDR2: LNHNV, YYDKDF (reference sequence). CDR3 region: CATSRTGDRGYTF.

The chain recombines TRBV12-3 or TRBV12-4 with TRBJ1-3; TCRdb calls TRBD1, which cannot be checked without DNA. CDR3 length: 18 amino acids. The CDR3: CASSSRPGTAISGNTIYF.

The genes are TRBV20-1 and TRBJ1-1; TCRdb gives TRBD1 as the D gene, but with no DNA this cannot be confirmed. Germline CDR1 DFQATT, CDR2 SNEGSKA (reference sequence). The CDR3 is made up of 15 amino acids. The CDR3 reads CSAGDQVGGSTEAFF.

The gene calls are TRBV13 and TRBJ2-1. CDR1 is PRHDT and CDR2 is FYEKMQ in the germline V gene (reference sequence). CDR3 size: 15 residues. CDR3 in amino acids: CASSSDTGSYNEQFF. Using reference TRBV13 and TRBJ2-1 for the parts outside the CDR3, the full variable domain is AAGVIQSPRHLIKEKRETATLKCYPIPRHDTVYWYQQGPGQDPQFLISFYEKMQSDKGSIPDRFSAQQFSDYHSELNMSSLELGDSALYFCASSSDTGSYNEQFFGPGTRLTVL.

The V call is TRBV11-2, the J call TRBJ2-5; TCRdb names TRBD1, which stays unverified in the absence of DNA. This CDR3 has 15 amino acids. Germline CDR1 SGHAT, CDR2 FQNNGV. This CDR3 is CASSSRGALQETQYF.

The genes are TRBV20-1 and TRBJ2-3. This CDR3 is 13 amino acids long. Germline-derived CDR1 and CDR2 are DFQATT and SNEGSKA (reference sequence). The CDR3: CSARGVSTDTQYF.